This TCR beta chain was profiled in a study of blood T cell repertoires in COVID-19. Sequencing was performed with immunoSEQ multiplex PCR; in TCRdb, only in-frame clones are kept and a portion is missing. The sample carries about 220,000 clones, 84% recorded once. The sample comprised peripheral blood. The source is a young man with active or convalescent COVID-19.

CDR3 coding DNA: TGTGCCAACAGCGCCCAACGCAGAGATACGCAGTATTTT. Translated: CANSAQRRDTQYF. The rearrangement joins TRBV28 to TRBJ2-3; D is undetermined. The V gene's germline CDR1 is MDHEN and CDR2 SYDVKM. The V and J ends lost 10 bases and 5 bases respectively, with 16 bases between them. CDR3 length: 13 amino acids.